This TCR beta chain was obtained from a study of post-analysis software for immune sequencing data. Overall study: The study covered relapsing-remitting, secondary progressive and progressive-relapsing courses of multiple sclerosis.

Unique molecular identifiers tagged the TCR beta cDNA libraries. Input populations of about 0.95 to 10 million T cells gave rise to roughly 0.5 million cDNA molecules. TCRdb redid the calling of the PCR reads with MiXCR, one entry per CDR3 protein. The profile shows approximately 690,000 distinct CDR3 sequences, over 45% of them singletons. Sequencing was performed on blood. The receptor's source is a girl aged 2 to 9 with multiple sclerosis.

The CDR3 reads CASSLQGALNGYTF. CDR3 in DNA: TGCGCCAGCAGCTTGCAGGGGGCGCTGAATGGCTACACCTTC. The chain combines TRBV5-1 with TRBJ1-2; 8 nucleotides agree with TRBD1. CDR1 is SGHRS and CDR2 is YFSETQ in the germline V gene. The CDR3 consists of 14 residues. With 1 base clipped from V and 6 bases from J, the junction kept 5 bases outside the gene matches.